This TCR beta chain was documented in a study of OX40 agonist ivuxolimab in advanced cancers. Trimming left V 4 bases short and J 5 bases short, with 12 bases between. Germline V gene data show CDR1 as SGHTS and CDR2 as YDEGEE. The CDR3 is made up of 13 amino acids. Produced via immunoSEQ multiplex PCR; TCRdb's table is partial and in-frame only. The sample has tens of thousands of clones; 85% to 95% are singletons. Blood was sampled at baseline, cycle 4 day 1, and cycle 7 day 1. The chain is built from TRBV5-8 and TRBJ1-1; the D gene is possibly TRBD1 (5 bases). The sample here was CD4+ or CD8+ T cells sorted from blood, taken in a trial of the OX40 agonist ivuxolimab. This clonotype originated in an adult with an advanced solid tumor such as melanoma, head and neck, liver or kidney cancer. CDR3 sequence: CASSPGGGTEAFF. Written as DNA, the CDR3 is TGTGCCAGCAGCCCTGGCGGGGGAACTGAAGCTTTCTTT.